These T cell receptor beta chains were read from a single sample in a study of post-analysis software for immune sequencing data. One entry per CDR3 protein, called by TCRdb with MiXCR from the PCR reads. Among fewer than 850,000 distinct CDR3 sequences, approximately 30% were seen once, and the ten largest hold more than 0.45%. Sequencing used blood. The receptor source for this set is a girl under 18 with multiple sclerosis. Both conserved end residues are part of each CDR3. D genes are given only for firm matches. Only some rows state a clone size, as once, few, many or a class for expanded clones.

clone size | J gene | D gene | V gene | CDR3 length | CDR3 protein | CDR3 DNA
few | TRBJ1-2 | TRBD1 | TRBV5-1 | 12 | CASSVYRGGYTF | TGCGCCAGCAGCGTATACAGGGGCGGCTACACCTTC
few | TRBJ1-1 | NA | TRBV7-2 | 15 | CASSLQLRSYTEAFF | TGTGCCAGCAGCTTACAACTCCGATCATACACTGAAGCTTTCTTT
NA | TRBJ2-1 | NA | TRBV20-1 | 15 | CSAPPRGLSYNEQFF | TGCAGTGCTCCTCCTCGCGGTCTCTCCTACAATGAGCAGTTCTTC
NA | TRBJ1-1 | NA | TRBV9 | 15 | CASSLLVEGGTEAFF | TGTGCCAGCAGCCTCTTGGTGGAGGGGGGCACTGAAGCTTTCTTT
few | TRBJ2-1 | NA | TRBV3-1 | 14 | CASSQGPHGDEQFF | TGTGCCAGCAGCCAAGGACCCCATGGGGATGAGCAGTTCTTC
few | TRBJ2-7 | TRBD2 | TRBV6-5 | 16 | CASLGTSGNGAYEQYF | TGTGCCAGTCTCGGGACTAGCGGGAACGGAGCCTACGAGCAGTACTTC
NA | TRBJ1-1 | NA | TRBV6-5 | 14 | CASSYSGENTEAFF | TGTGCCAGCAGTTACTCAGGTGAGAACACTGAAGCTTTCTTT
few | TRBJ2-4 | NA | TRBV6-2/TRBV6-3 | 17 | CASRSRMANLAKNIQYF | TGTGCCAGCCGTTCTCGGATGGCAAACCTAGCCAAAAACATTCAGTACTTC
NA | TRBJ2-2 | TRBD2 | TRBV7-9 | 15 | CASSTAREATGELFF | TGTGCCAGCAGCACCGCGCGGGAGGCCACCGGGGAGCTGTTTTTT
few | TRBJ2-7 | NA | TRBV20-1 | 15 | CSAEPAGHGAYEQYF | TGCAGTGCTGAGCCCGCGGGACATGGGGCCTACGAGCAGTACTTC
NA | TRBJ2-2 | NA | TRBV5-6 | 17 | CASSLATGARNTGELFF | TGTGCCAGCAGCTTGGCGACGGGGGCGCGGAACACCGGGGAGCTGTTTTTT
few | TRBJ1-1 | NA | TRBV4-1 | 14 | CASSRVDSNTEAFF | TGCGCCAGCAGCCGAGTGGACAGCAACACTGAAGCTTTCTTT
NA | TRBJ2-7 | TRBD2 | TRBV5-1 | 18 | CASSYQSSGATGPHEQYF | TGCGCCAGCAGCTATCAGTCTAGCGGGGCCACTGGTCCCCACGAGCAGTACTTC
many | TRBJ2-3 | NA | TRBV6-5 | 19 | CASSYSETGLKARTDTQYF | TGTGCCAGCAGTTACTCTGAAACCGGGCTGAAAGCTAGAACAGATACGCAGTATTTT
NA | TRBJ1-1 | TRBD1 | TRBV25-1 | 18 | CASSDHLSPGQGNTEAFF | TGTGCCAGCAGTGACCACTTATCTCCGGGACAGGGGAACACTGAAGCTTTCTTT
NA | TRBJ1-2 | NA | TRBV7-2 | 15 | CASSLDPASPYGYTF | TGTGCCAGCAGCTTAGATCCGGCATCCCCCTATGGCTACACCTTC
NA | TRBJ2-1 | NA | TRBV5-1 | 13 | CVSSSGGGGEQFF | TGCGTCAGCAGCTCGGGGGGCGGTGGTGAGCAGTTCTTC
NA | TRBJ2-3 | NA | TRBV4-1 | 15 | CASSPIGRKGDTQYF | TGCGCCAGCAGCCCGATAGGTCGTAAGGGAGATACGCAGTATTTT
NA | TRBJ2-2 | TRBD1 | TRBV7-2 | 14 | CASRPRQGAGELFF | TGTGCCAGCAGACCTAGACAGGGCGCCGGGGAGCTGTTTTTT
few | TRBJ2-1 | NA | TRBV25-1 | 17 | CASSESAGHWSYNEQFF | TGTGCCAGCAGTGAATCTGCGGGACACTGGTCTTACAATGAGCAGTTCTTC
NA | TRBJ2-6 | TRBD1 | TRBV7-2 | 19 | CASSRDDRALISGANVLTF | TGTGCCAGCAGCAGAGACGACAGGGCCTTGATCTCTGGGGCCAACGTCCTGACTTTC
NA | TRBJ2-7 | NA | TRBV6-5 | 15 | CASSRTGTTRYEQYF | TGTGCCAGCAGTCGCACAGGAACCACCCGCTACGAGCAGTACTTC
NA | TRBJ1-4 | NA | TRBV20-1 | 17 | CSARDPKAGDVNEKLFF | TGCAGTGCTAGAGATCCCAAGGCAGGGGACGTAAATGAAAAACTGTTTTTT
NA | TRBJ1-5 | NA | TRBV7-2 | 15 | CASSLAGGFHQPQHF | TGTGCCAGCAGCTTAGCCGGAGGGTTCCATCAGCCCCAGCATTTT
few | TRBJ2-3 | NA | TRBV20-1 | 14 | CSARGSGSTDTQYF | TGCAGTGCTAGAGGATCCGGTAGCACAGATACGCAGTATTTT
many | TRBJ2-5 | TRBD2 | TRBV7-2 | 17 | CASSLDPAGARGETQYF | TGTGCCAGCAGCTTAGATCCAGCGGGAGCACGGGGAGAGACCCAGTACTTC
NA | TRBJ1-1 | NA | TRBV12-3/TRBV12-4 | 14 | CAILNSRGDTEAFF | TGTGCCATACTCAATTCGCGAGGAGACACTGAAGCTTTCTTT
NA | TRBJ2-2 | TRBD2 | TRBV6-5 | 19 | CASSYSRQTSGRATGELFF | TGTGCCAGCAGTTACTCGAGGCAGACTAGCGGGCGGGCTACCGGGGAGCTGTTTTTT
NA | TRBJ2-5 | TRBD2 | TRBV6-2/TRBV6-3 | 15 | CASRGTSAYQETQYF | TGTGCCAGCAGGGGGACTAGCGCGTACCAAGAGACCCAGTACTTC
few | TRBJ2-5 | TRBD2 | TRBV10-3 | 14 | CAISPAGVRETQYF | TGTGCCATCAGTCCAGCGGGGGTCAGAGAGACCCAGTACTTC
NA | TRBJ2-1 | NA | TRBV7-6 | 13 | CVSSLQAGNEQFF | TGTGTCAGCAGCTTACAGGCGGGCAATGAGCAGTTCTTC
NA | TRBJ2-5 | TRBD2 | TRBV28 | 12 | CASTYGTSLLYF | TGTGCCAGCACCTATGGGACTAGTCTTCTGTACTTC